The source of this T cell receptor (beta chain) is a study of blood T cell repertoires in COVID-19. As processed by the authors: Amplification of reference gene primers provided the estimated nucleated cell counts. TCRdb keeps only in-frame clones here, not all; method: immunoSEQ multiplex PCR. V, J and clone size are taken as reported in that table, and D and trimming were inferred from the DNA itself. The repertoire includes roughly 150,000 clones, about 85% of them detected once, and around 7% sits in the top ten. The germline V gene has CDR1 SQVTM and CDR2 ANQGSEA. Deletions cut 3 bases from V and 0 bases from J, with 12 bases between. This CDR3 has 15 amino acids.

The chain uses TRBV29-1 and TRBJ1-3; D is perhaps TRBD1 (6 bases). The TCR comes from an elderly man with COVID-19, enrolled during active disease. The sample taken for sequencing was peripheral blood. The CDR3 region has the DNA TGCAGCGTTGAGGGGGCAGGGAGCTCTGGAAACACCATATATTTT. Its protein product is CSVEGAGSSGNTIYF.